This T cell receptor beta chain was recovered during a study of human T cells and chemical hapten exposure (dated by TCRdb to about 2021). Broadly, across the study: For sensitization, 2% DPC in acetone was applied to a roughly 2 cm by roughly 2 cm area of upper inner arm skin. Most of the patients in the cohort were female, and the cohort covered alopecia areata with under or over 50% scalp involvement, alopecia totalis and alopecia universalis. Blood for TCR sequencing was provided by twenty-nine alopecia patients at one to four time points (pre-sensitization, 2, 6 and 24 weeks). Blood samples were taken from patients before sensitization (week 0) and then at 2, 6 and about 24 weeks after DPC sensitization. Libraries were pooled for sequencing, and variation in per-sample TCR yields was attributed mainly to small differences in library volumes within the pool. Patch testing was performed on the upper back with Finn chambers containing 0.01% DPC, and the patch tests were scored after 6 days according to International Contact Dermatitis Research Group standards. Peripheral blood TCR repertoire changes were tracked in vivo in alopecia patients during primary and secondary sensitization to the hapten diphenylcyclopropenone (DPC). Weekly therapeutic DPC doses were additionally applied to the scalp of patients throughout the approximately 25-week study period.

The library was made by RACE. Sequencing was performed on a NextSeq 500. During library preparation, unique molecular identifiers were attached to individual cDNA molecules so that TCRs could be counted in a quantitative, reproducible way. Both TCR alpha and TCR beta chains were sequenced from each blood RNA sample. The original methods were these. Samples had a median of roughly 91,000 TCRs, with a range from about 23,224 to 700,000. The Decombinator software suite was used to annotate the V, J and CDR3 of the TCR reads. For PS versus PT1 abundance plots, all samples were subsampled to the same number of TCRs (28,000). Expanded TCRs were defined as absent before sensitization and observed at least eight times at the 2-week time point. In-frame beta chains were kept once TCRdb had trimmed the public reads at Q25 with fastp and called clones with MiXCR. When rows share a CDR3 protein, they turn into one entry using the most common DNA and genes. TCRdb, not the original authors, processed these V and J calls. The sample profile shows tens of thousands of distinct CDR3 sequences; 9.5% to 10% of them were found once. The top ten clonotypes cover nearly 10% of the sample.

This clonotype was found a few times. What this receptor recognizes is not known. No base quality values were provided; no much bigger clone lies one nucleotide off. What the authors observed across the whole study: Significantly more large CDR3 similarity clusters were formed by expanded TCRs than by pre-sensitization or healthy control sets, consistent with antigen-driven responses. A positive correlation was found between the number of PT1 expanded TCRs and patch test score, with significance reached at thresholds 8, 16 and 32 but not 4. After repeated subsampling, changes were observed in the strength of the expansion versus patch-test correlation and in the threshold at which the correlation became significant. All patients had alopecia, a presumed autoimmune disease, so their immune response might differ from that of healthy individuals. DPC sensitization did not change how many TCRs were above 1 in 1000 frequency, and no evidence was found of alterations in global repertoire structure.

The time point tag for this specimen amounts to: pre-sensitization, week 0. What the treatment or condition label conveys for this sample: therapeutic diphenylcyclopropenone sensitization with weekly scalp DPC. At each patch-test visit, blood was drawn before the patch test was applied. Patients were considered eligible if aged 18 to 70, diagnosed with alopecia and deemed suitable for DPC therapy, and patients were excluded if pregnant. Total RNA was extracted from unfractionated whole blood that had been collected in Tempus Blood RNA tubes. From the cysteine through the phenylalanine, the CDR3 covers 15 amino acids. The retained sequence is limited to the CDR3, 45 bases, with the frame set at the first base. The germline V gene yields SNHLY for CDR1 and FYNNEI for CDR2. At the junction V is shortened by 9 bases and J by 8 bases, with 20 bases in between.

The sequence joins TRBV2 to TRBJ1-6; a weak D assignment points to TRBD1 (5 bases agree). The material was whole blood, obtained in connection with sensitization to the hapten diphenylcyclopropenone (DPC). This sequence originates from a middle-aged man with alopecia areata. Some clones in this sample may be carry-over from other donors' samples. For the CDR3, the sequence is CASHTRRQGDSPLHF. The base sequence is TGTGCCAGTCATACCCGGAGGCAGGGAGATTCACCCCTCCACTTT.